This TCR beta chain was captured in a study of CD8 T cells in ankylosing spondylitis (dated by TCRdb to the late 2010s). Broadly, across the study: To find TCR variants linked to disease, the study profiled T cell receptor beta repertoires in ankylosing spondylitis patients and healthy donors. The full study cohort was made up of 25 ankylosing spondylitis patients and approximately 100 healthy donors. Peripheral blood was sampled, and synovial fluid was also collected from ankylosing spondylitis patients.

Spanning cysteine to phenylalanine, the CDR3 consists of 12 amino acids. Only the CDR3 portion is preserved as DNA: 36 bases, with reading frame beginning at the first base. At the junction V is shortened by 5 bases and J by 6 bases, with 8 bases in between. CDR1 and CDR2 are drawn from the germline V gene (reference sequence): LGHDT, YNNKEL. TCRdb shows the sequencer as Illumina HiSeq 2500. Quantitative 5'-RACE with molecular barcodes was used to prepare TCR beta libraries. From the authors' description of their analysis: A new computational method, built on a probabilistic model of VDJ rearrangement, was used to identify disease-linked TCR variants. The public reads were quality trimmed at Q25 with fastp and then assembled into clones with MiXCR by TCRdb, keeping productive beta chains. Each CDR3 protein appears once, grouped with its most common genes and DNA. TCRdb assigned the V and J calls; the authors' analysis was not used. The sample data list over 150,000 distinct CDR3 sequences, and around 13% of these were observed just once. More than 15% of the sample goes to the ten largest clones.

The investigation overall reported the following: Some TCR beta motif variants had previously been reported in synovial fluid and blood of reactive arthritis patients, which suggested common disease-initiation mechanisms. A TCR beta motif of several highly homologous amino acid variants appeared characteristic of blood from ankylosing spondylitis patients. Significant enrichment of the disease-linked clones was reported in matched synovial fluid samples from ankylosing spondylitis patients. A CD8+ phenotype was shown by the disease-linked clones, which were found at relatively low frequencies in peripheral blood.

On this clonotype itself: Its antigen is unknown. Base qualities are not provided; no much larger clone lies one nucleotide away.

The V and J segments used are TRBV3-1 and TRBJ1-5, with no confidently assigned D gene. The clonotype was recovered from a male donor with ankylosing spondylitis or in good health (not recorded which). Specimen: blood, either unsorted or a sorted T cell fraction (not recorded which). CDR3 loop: CASSGWGQPQHF. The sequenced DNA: TGTGCCAGCAGCGGGTGGGGTCAGCCCCAGCATTTT.